These T cell receptor beta chains were read from a single sample in a study of CD8+ T cells in alopecia areata. Assay used: immunoSEQ multiplex PCR; TCRdb lists only in-frame clones, some missing. This sample has 220,000 or so clones; 57% occur once, and the top ten carry roughly 0.47%. The specimen comprised CD4+ T cells sorted from blood, sampled at week 0. The receptor set was obtained from a human donor with alopecia areata. CDR3s include the opening cysteine and the closing phenylalanine or tryptophan. The D gene is left open where the match is weak. Some rows have no size entry. The others give once, few or many, or a class for an expanded clone.

.	TRBJ1-5	TRBV5-1	once	CASRRDWDSNQPQHF	TGCGCCAGCAGGCGGGACTGGGATAGCAATCAGCCCCAGCATTTT
.	TRBJ2-7	TRBV5-6	.	CASSLGLYEQYF	TGTGCCAGCAGCTTGGGACTCTACGAGCAGTACTTC
TRBD1	TRBJ1-3	TRBV6-5	.	CASSWSRGFSGNTIYF	TGTGCCAGCAGTTGGTCCAGGGGGTTCTCTGGAAACACCATATATTTT
.	TRBJ2-3	TRBV30	few	CAWTKGSTDTQYF	TGTGCCTGGACCAAGGGCAGCACAGATACGCAGTATTTT
.	TRBJ2-3	TRBV5-1	many	CASSSWTGGSADTQYF	TGCGCCAGCAGCTCCTGGACTGGAGGTTCCGCAGATACGCAGTATTTT
.	TRBJ2-3	TRBV5-4	few	CASSLWGAEFTDTQYF	TGTGCCAGCAGCTTGTGGGGAGCGGAGTTTACAGATACGCAGTATTTT
.	TRBJ1-3	TRBV11-2	.	CASSLGNTIYF	TGTGCCAGCAGCTTAGGAAACACCATATATTTT
.	TRBJ2-2	TRBV5-1	.	CASSSVWTGELFF	TGCGCCAGCAGCTCTGTCTGGACCGGGGAGCTGTTTTTT
.	TRBJ2-1	TRBV7-9	.	CASSFSRDNEQFF	TGTGCCAGCAGCTTCTCCAGGGACAATGAGCAGTTCTTC
.	TRBJ2-3	TRBV5-4	.	CASSLAASTDTQYF	TGTGCCAGCAGCTTGGCCGCCAGCACAGATACGCAGTATTTT
.	TRBJ2-3	TRBV2	once	CASTGFTDTQYF	TGTGCCAGCACGGGTTTCACAGATACGCAGTATTTT
.	TRBJ2-4	TRBV30	.	CAWMEKGTKNIQYF	TGTGCCTGGATGGAGAAGGGCACCAAAAACATTCAGTACTTC
TRBD1	TRBJ1-1	TRBV19	few	CASTQDRDTEAFF	TGTGCCAGTACCCAAGACAGGGACACTGAAGCTTTCTTT
TRBD1	TRBJ2-2	TRBV4-2	.	CASSQPGQGLGTGELFF	TGTGCCAGCAGCCAACCGGGACAGGGCCTAGGCACCGGGGAGCTGTTTTTT
TRBD1	TRBJ1-4	TRBV30	.	CAWATGTASEKLFF	TGTGCCTGGGCAACCGGGACAGCAAGTGAAAAACTGTTTTTT
.	TRBJ2-2	TRBV6-5	.	CASSYGGHTGELFF	TGTGCCAGCAGTTACGGGGGTCACACCGGGGAGCTGTTTTTT
TRBD1	TRBJ2-7	TRBV14	once	CASSQAYRGLYEQYF	TGTGCCAGCAGCCAAGCTTACAGGGGGCTCTACGAGCAGTACTTC
.	TRBJ2-1	TRBV25-1	once	CASSVDSSYNEQFF	TGTGCCAGCAGTGTGGACAGCTCCTACAATGAGCAGTTCTTC
.	TRBJ2-1	TRBV6-4	.	CASSPQTGSNEQFF	TGTGCCAGCAGCCCCCAGACAGGATCTAATGAGCAGTTCTTC
.	TRBJ1-1	TRBV5-1	.	CASSLVTMGTEAFF	TGCGCCAGCAGCTTGGTTACAATGGGGACTGAAGCTTTCTTT
.	TRBJ1-5	TRBV27	.	CASRGPGRDNQPQHF	TGTGCCAGCAGAGGGCCGGGACGGGACAATCAGCCCCAGCATTTT
.	TRBJ2-5	TRBV5-1	.	CASNSGARETQYF	TGCGCCAGCAATTCAGGGGCCAGGGAGACCCAGTACTTC
.	TRBJ2-3	TRBV7-3	.	CASSHHFGGSDTQYF	TGTGCCAGCAGCCACCACTTTGGCGGTTCAGATACGCAGTATTTT
TRBD1	TRBJ2-6	TRBV5-5	few	CASSLQGTGANVLTF	TGTGCCAGCAGCTTACAGGGGACTGGGGCCAACGTCCTGACTTTC
.	TRBJ2-7	TRBV11-2	.	CASIPGTYEQYF	TGTGCCAGCATCCCGGGGACGTATGAGCAGTACTTC